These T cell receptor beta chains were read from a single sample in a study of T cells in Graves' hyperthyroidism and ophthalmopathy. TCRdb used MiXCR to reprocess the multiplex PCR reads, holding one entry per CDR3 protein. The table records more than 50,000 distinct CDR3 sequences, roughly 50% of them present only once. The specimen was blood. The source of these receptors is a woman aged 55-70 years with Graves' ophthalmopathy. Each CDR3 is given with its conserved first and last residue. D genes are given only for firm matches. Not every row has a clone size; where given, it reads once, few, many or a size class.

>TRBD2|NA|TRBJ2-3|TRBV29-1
CSAPGTSGMGTDTQYF
TGCAGCGCCCCAGGGACTAGCGGGATGGGCACAGATACGCAGTATTTT
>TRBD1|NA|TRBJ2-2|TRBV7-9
CASSSLDRVNTGELFF
TGTGCCAGCAGCTCCCTGGACAGGGTGAACACCGGGGAGCTGTTTTTT
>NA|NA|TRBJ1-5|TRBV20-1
CSVGGKGNQPQHF
TGCAGCGTAGGGGGAAAGGGCAATCAGCCCCAGCATTTT
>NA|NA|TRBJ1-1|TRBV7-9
CASSSSGGSLRNTEAFF
TGTGCCAGCAGCTCCTCGGGGGGTTCGTTACGGAACACTGAAGCTTTCTTT
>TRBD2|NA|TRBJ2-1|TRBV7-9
CASSQRTSGLLNEQFF
TGTGCCAGCAGCCAAAGGACTAGCGGGCTCCTCAATGAGCAGTTCTTC
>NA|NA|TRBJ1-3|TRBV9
CASSPHSGNTIYF
TGTGCCAGCAGCCCCCACTCTGGAAACACCATATATTTT
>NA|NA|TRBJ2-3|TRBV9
CASSVAPGLGTDTQYF
TGTGCCAGCAGCGTAGCCCCGGGACTGGGCACAGATACGCAGTATTTT
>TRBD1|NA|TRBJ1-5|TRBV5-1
CASSLGTGANQPQHF
TGCGCCAGCAGCTTGGGGACAGGCGCCAATCAGCCCCAGCATTTT
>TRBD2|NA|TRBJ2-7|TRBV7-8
CASSSRTSGGPPKSYEQYF
TGTGCCAGCAGTTCAAGGACTAGCGGGGGGCCGCCGAAATCCTACGAGCAGTACTTC
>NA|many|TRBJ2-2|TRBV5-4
CASSPREGRIGELFF
TGTGCCAGCAGCCCCCGTGAGGGGCGGATCGGGGAGCTGTTTTTT
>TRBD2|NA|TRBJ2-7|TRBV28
CASSSGLAGVAVYEQYF
TGTGCCAGCAGCTCTGGACTAGCGGGAGTAGCCGTCTACGAGCAGTACTTC
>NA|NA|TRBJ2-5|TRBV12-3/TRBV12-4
CASITALTGKGQTQYF
TGTGCCAGCATTACCGCCTTAACAGGGAAGGGACAGACCCAGTACTTC
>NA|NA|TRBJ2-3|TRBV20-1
CSARSVGASTDTQYF
TGCAGTGCTAGGTCGGTGGGTGCTAGCACAGATACGCAGTATTTT
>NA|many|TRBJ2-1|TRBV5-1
CASSAVSSYNEQFF
TGCGCCAGCAGCGCGGTAAGCTCCTACAATGAGCAGTTCTTC
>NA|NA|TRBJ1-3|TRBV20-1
CSAGVGRTSGNTIYF
TGCAGTGCCGGAGTGGGGAGGACCTCTGGAAACACCATATATTTT
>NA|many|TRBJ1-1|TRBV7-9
CASSGMEGGGTEAFF
TGTGCCAGCAGCGGAATGGAAGGGGGAGGCACTGAAGCTTTCTTT
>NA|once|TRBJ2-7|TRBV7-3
CASSFSTQLYVQYF
TGTGCCAGCAGCTTTTCCACTCAACTCTACGTGCAGTACTTC
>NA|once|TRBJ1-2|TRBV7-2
CASSLEGPAGNTF
TGTGCCAGCAGCTTAGAGGGCCCAGCTGGAAACACCTTC
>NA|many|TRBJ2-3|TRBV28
CASSSLPDTQYF
TGTGCCAGCAGTTCTCTTCCAGATACGCAGTATTTT
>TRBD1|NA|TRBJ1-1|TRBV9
CASTSTPQGRGTEAFF
TGTGCCAGCACCTCTACCCCACAGGGGCGCGGAACTGAAGCTTTCTTT
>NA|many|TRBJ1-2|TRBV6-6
CASSLGRNYGYTF
TGTGCCAGCAGTTTAGGGAGGAACTATGGCTACACCTTC
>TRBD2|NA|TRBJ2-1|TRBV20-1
CSAKTSDYNEQFF
TGCAGTGCGAAGACTAGCGACTACAATGAGCAGTTCTTC
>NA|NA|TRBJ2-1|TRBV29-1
CSVRDANEQFF
TGCAGCGTGCGAGATGCGAATGAGCAGTTCTTC
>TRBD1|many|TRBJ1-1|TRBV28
CASSPGTGRNTEAFF
TGTGCCAGCAGTCCCGGGACAGGGAGGAACACTGAAGCTTTCTTT
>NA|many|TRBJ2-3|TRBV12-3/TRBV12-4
CASSPGSRRPDTQYF
TGTGCCAGCAGTCCCGGGTCTCGTCGGCCAGATACGCAGTATTTT
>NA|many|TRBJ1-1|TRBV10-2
CASSRQVRRDTEAFF
TGCGCCAGCAGTAGACAGGTTCGTAGGGACACTGAAGCTTTCTTT
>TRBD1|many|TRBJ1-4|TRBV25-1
CASSGESHRGLFF
TGTGCCAGCAGTGGAGAGAGCCACAGGGGTCTGTTTTTT
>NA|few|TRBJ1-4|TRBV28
CASSRQGYLTTTNEKLFF
TGTGCCAGCAGTCGTCAGGGGTACCTAACCACAACTAATGAAAAACTGTTTTTT
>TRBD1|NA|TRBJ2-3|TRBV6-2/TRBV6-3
CASTLDRGTDTQYF
TGTGCCAGCACTCTGGACAGGGGGACAGATACGCAGTATTTT
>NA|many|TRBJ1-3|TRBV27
CASSPGGHRAGRNTIYF
TGTGCCAGCAGTCCGGGGGGCCACAGGGCAGGGCGAAACACCATATATTTT
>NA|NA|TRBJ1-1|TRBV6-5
CASSYPRGRNTEAFF
TGTGCCAGCAGTTACCCCAGGGGTCGGAACACTGAAGCTTTCTTC
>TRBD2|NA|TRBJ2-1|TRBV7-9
CASSFAGGLGNEQFF
TGTGCCAGCAGCTTTGCGGGGGGGCTCGGCAATGAGCAGTTCTTC
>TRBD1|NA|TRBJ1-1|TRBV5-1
CASSLGRTGGTEAFF
TGCGCCAGCAGCTTGGGTCGGACAGGGGGCACTGAAGCTTTCTTT
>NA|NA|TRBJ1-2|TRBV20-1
CSARVVPKRGSYGYTF
TGCAGTGCTAGGGTCGTACCGAAACGGGGAAGTTATGGCTACACCTTC
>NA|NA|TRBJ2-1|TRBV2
CASSVFEQFF
TGTGCCAGCAGTGTCTTTGAGCAGTTCTTC
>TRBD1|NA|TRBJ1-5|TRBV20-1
CSARPWTGGVEQPQHF
TGCAGTGCTAGACCATGGACAGGGGGAGTAGAGCAGCCCCAGCATTTT
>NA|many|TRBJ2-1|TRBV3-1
CASSQDRTENNEQFF
TGTGCCAGCAGCCAAGATAGGACGGAGAACAATGAGCAGTTCTTC
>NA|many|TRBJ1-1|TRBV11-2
CASSLAGYTEAFF
TGTGCCAGCAGCTTAGCAGGTTATACTGAAGCTTTCTTT
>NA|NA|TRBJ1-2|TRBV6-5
CASRPQVQNGYTF
TGTGCCAGCAGACCCCAGGTACAAAATGGCTACACCTTC
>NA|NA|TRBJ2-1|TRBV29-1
CSSQETERDEQFF
TGCAGCAGCCAAGAAACGGAGCGGGATGAGCAGTTCTTC
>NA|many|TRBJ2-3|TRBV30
CAWSLCGGRADTQYF
TGTGCCTGGAGCCTATGCGGGGGCCGGGCAGATACGCAGTATTTT
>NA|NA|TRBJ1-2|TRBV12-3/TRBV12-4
CASDSYGYTF
TGTGCCAGCGACAGCTATGGCTACACCTTC
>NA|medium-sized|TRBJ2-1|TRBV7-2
CASSATGTDEQFF
TGTGCCAGCAGCGCCACAGGGACGGATGAGCAGTTCTTC
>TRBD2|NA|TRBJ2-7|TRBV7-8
CASSLGLAGVREQYF
TGTGCCAGCAGCTTGGGACTAGCGGGAGTGCGGGAGCAGTACTTC
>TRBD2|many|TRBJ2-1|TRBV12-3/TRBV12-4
CATAPWGGAYNEQFF
TGTGCCACCGCCCCCTGGGGGGGGGCCTACAATGAGCAGTTCTTC
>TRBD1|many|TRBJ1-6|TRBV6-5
CASSTKAGTGNNSPLHF
TGTGCCAGCAGTACCAAAGCCGGGACAGGGAATAATTCACCCCTCCACTTT
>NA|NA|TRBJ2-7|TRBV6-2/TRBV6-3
CASSPVGSPYEQYF
TGTGCCAGCAGTCCTGTGGGGTCGCCATACGAGCAGTACTTC
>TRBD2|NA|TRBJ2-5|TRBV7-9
CASSPIRGGGGETQYF
TGCGCCAGCAGCCCAATCAGAGGCGGGGGGGGCGAGACCCAGTACTTC
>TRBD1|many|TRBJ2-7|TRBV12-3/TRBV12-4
CASSIPLGRTGTVNEQYF
TGTGCCAGCAGTATCCCCCTCGGCCGGACAGGGACGGTGAACGAGCAGTACTTC
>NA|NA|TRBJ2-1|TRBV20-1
CRARVFNEQFF
TGCAGAGCGAGAGTCTTCAATGAGCAGTTCTTC
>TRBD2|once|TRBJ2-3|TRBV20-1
CSARVGTSGSQQDTQYF
TGCAGTGCTAGAGTGGGGACTAGCGGGAGTCAGCAAGATACGCAGTATTTT
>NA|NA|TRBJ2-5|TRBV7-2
CASSSPPGSETQYF
TGTGCCAGCAGTTCCCCGCCCGGGAGTGAGACCCAGTACTTC
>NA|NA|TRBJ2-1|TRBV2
CASTEAGYNEQFF
TGTGCCAGCACTGAAGCGGGTTACAATGAGCAGTTCTTC
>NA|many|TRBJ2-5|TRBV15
CATSRDQRGGETQYF
TGTGCCACCAGCAGAGATCAGAGGGGCGGGGAGACCCAGTACTTC
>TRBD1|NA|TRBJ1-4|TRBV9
CASSARTGGYATNEKLFF
TGTGCCAGCAGCGCTAGGACAGGGGGCTATGCAACTAATGAAAAACTGTTTTTT
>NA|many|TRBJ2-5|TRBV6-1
CASSGRDGGTQYF
TGTGCCAGCAGTGGTAGGGACGGCGGGACCCAGTACTTC
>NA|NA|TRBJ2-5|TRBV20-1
CSARQGGTQETQYF
TGCAGTGCTAGACAGGGGGGGACTCAAGAGACCCAGTACTTC
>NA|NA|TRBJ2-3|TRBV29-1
CSVDAVSTDTQYF
TGCAGCGTTGATGCCGTTAGCACAGATACGCAGTATTTT
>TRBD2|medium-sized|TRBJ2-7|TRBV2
CASRRASGTYEQYF
TGTGCCAGCAGGAGGGCTAGCGGGACATACGAGCAGTACTTC